Detailed here is one T cell receptor (beta chain). Antigen unknown. The data were obtained in a study of cytomegalovirus exposure and HLA in healthy donors. Findings and caveats of the study: TCR beta V- and J-gene trimming, according to a later analysis, was linked to a missense DCLRE1C variant. In a later analysis, HLA-associated beta chains showed higher expansion and lower generation probabilities than comparable chains.

The CDR3 extends over 14 amino acids. V was cut by 5 bases and J by 2 bases, with 13 bases left in between. CDR1 is MNHEY and CDR2 is SMNVEV in the germline V gene (reference sequence). The PCR employed 60 Vbeta primers together with 13 Jbeta primers. Measured with immunoSEQ multiplex PCR; TCRdb has only the in-frame clones, and not every one. This table has 150,000 to 200,000 clones, roughly four fifths appearing once. This TCR came from a man aged 25-40 years in good health and CMV-seronegative. The rearrangement uses TRBV27 and TRBJ2-7; possible D gene TRBD1, 6 bases. The sequenced sample was PBMCs. This chain's CDR3 is CASSQSGVPYEQYF. Written as DNA, the CDR3 is TGTGCCAGCAGTCAATCAGGGGTCCCCTACGAGCAGTACTTC.